This is a list of T cell receptor beta chains from one sample in a study of regulatory T cells in long-lasting Graves disease. Via MiXCR, TCRdb re-called the multiplex PCR reads, giving one row per CDR3 protein. The table records 200,000 to 300,000 distinct CDR3 sequences, around 21% of them present only once. Material: peripheral blood mononuclear cells (PBMCs), obtained at new diagnosis, from a patient treated with antithyroid drugs. The receptor set was obtained from a female donor with Graves disease. Each CDR3 is given without its conserved first and last residue. D genes are given only for firm matches.

CDR3: ASSRRDGPAYEQY
J: TRBJ2-7
V: TRBV7-2
D: NA
length: 13

CDR3: SARHRVTDTQY
J: TRBJ2-3
V: TRBV29-1
D: NA
length: 11

CDR3: ASSPGLQNTGELF
J: TRBJ2-2
V: TRBV4-1
D: NA
length: 13

CDR3: ATSPHAGNYGYT
J: TRBJ1-2
V: TRBV15
D: NA
length: 12

CDR3: ASSPTGTGGLTYEQY
J: TRBJ2-7
V: TRBV28
D: TRBD1
length: 15

CDR3: ASTQSGTGRNIQY
J: TRBJ2-4
V: TRBV12-3/TRBV12-4
D: TRBD1
length: 13

CDR3: ASSLRQGVAGELF
J: TRBJ2-2
V: TRBV7-2
D: TRBD1
length: 13

CDR3: SAETGINRQF
J: TRBJ2-1
V: TRBV20-1
D: TRBD1
length: 10

CDR3: ASSPDSIVADTQY
J: TRBJ2-3
V: TRBV3-1
D: NA
length: 13

CDR3: SARGEVDYGYT
J: TRBJ1-2
V: TRBV20-1
D: NA
length: 11

CDR3: ASSLGLAGGADTQY
J: TRBJ2-3
V: TRBV5-1
D: TRBD2
length: 14

CDR3: ASSLADISEQY
J: TRBJ2-7
V: TRBV7-2
D: NA
length: 11

CDR3: ASSPASVQY
J: TRBJ2-7
V: TRBV28
D: NA
length: 9

CDR3: ATSRQTFARGSGNTIY
J: TRBJ1-3
V: TRBV15
D: TRBD1
length: 16

CDR3: ASSQGAGQGALGYT
J: TRBJ1-2
V: TRBV3-1
D: TRBD1
length: 14

CDR3: ASSLWAGQETQY
J: TRBJ2-5
V: TRBV28
D: NA
length: 12